The clone carrying this TCR beta chain was counted at least ten times. Its antigen is still unknown. These data belong to a study of T-cell reconstitution after alpha-beta-depleted transplantation in children. Study results and caveats: T-cell numbers and diversity, one year after transplant, stemmed largely from T cells that were newly produced.

Unique molecular identifiers were used to barcode this TCRbeta library. In TCRdb, the PCR reads were re-called with MiXCR into one record per CDR3 protein. The sample lists hundreds of thousands of distinct CDR3 sequences; about 12% were seen once. Sequencing was performed on PBMCs, taken before TCRalphabeta/CD19-depleted stem cell transplant. The receptor comes from a girl under 10 years old with congenital amegakaryocytic thrombocytopenia, due to receive a stem cell transplant.

The CDR3 loop is CSASTTLASYNEQFF. The CDR3 DNA reads as TGCAGTGCTAGCACTACACTAGCGTCCTACAATGAGCAGTTCTTC. This chain links TRBV20-1 with TRBJ2-1; 7 bases are shared with TRBD2. J lost 1 base, V lost 3 bases, and 6 bases had no gene match. Germline CDR1 DFQATT, CDR2 SNEGSKA (reference sequence). The CDR3 is 15 amino acids.